Listed below are T cell receptor beta chains from one sample, sequenced in a study of blood T cell repertoires in COVID-19. Generated by immunoSEQ multiplex PCR, the TCRdb table keeps only in-frame clones and is missing some. The table lists roughly 200,000 clones, about 89% of them singletons. Sequencing used peripheral blood. These receptors came from a man aged 35-49 years with acute or convalescent COVID-19. Each CDR3 is given with its conserved first and last residue. A D gene is named only where the DNA matches it firmly. For some rows the clone size is stated as once, few or many, or as a class when expanded; others skip it.

CDR3	DNA	D	size	length	J	V
CASSSGTGRETQYF	TGTGCCAGCAGCTCCGGGACAGGGAGAGAGACCCAGTACTTC	TRBD1	NA	14	TRBJ2-5	TRBV7-2
CASSYLQGLNTEAFF	TGTGCCAGCAGTTACCTACAGGGTCTGAACACTGAAGCTTTCTTT	NA	few	15	TRBJ1-1	TRBV6-6
CASSEVGYGYTF	TGTGCCAGCAGTGAGGTCGGGTATGGCTACACCTTC	NA	NA	12	TRBJ1-2	TRBV2
CASSQSWQRRQGRNTEAFF	TGTGCCAGCAGCCAATCCTGGCAACGGAGACAGGGTCGGAACACTGAAGCTTTCTTT	TRBD1	NA	19	TRBJ1-1	TRBV3-1/TRBV3-2
CASSLADRVDIQYF	TGTGCCAGCAGCTTAGCGGACAGGGTAGACATTCAGTACTTC	TRBD1	NA	14	TRBJ2-4	TRBV13
CASSATGNGDEQFF	TGTGCCAGCAGCGCGACAGGGAACGGGGATGAGCAGTTCTTC	TRBD1	NA	14	TRBJ2-1	TRBV6-4
CASSLDRDSSSYEQYF	TGCGCCAGCAGCTTGGACCGGGACTCATCCTCCTACGAGCAGTACTTC	NA	NA	16	TRBJ2-7	TRBV5-1
CASSQDGGTQPQHF	TGCGCCAGCAGCCAAGATGGGGGGACTCAGCCCCAGCATTTT	NA	once	14	TRBJ1-5	TRBV4-1
CASMTQGITAGELFF	TGTGCCAGTATGACACAGGGGATCACTGCCGGGGAGCTGTTTTTT	TRBD1	NA	15	TRBJ2-2	TRBV19
CASSSPRDTQYF	TGTGCCAGCAGTAGCCCCCGAGACACGCAGTATTTT	NA	NA	12	TRBJ2-3	TRBV3-1/TRBV3-2
CATSPRTSGGSTGGTDTQYF	TGTGCCACCAGCCCGCGGACTAGCGGGGGGTCCACAGGGGGCACAGATACGCAGTATTTT	TRBD2	NA	20	TRBJ2-3	TRBV15
CASRRQVSGNTIYF	TGTGCCAGCAGACGACAGGTCTCTGGAAACACCATATATTTT	NA	NA	14	TRBJ1-3	TRBV6-5
CASSPGAGLDRGQGYTF	TGTGCCAGTAGTCCTGGAGCCGGACTGGACAGGGGGCAAGGCTACACCTTC	TRBD1	NA	17	TRBJ1-2	TRBV19
CAITRGDSPLHF	TGTGCCATTACCAGGGGAGATTCACCCCTCCACTTT	NA	few	12	TRBJ1-6	TRBV6-5
CASRAFYGYTF	TGTGCCAGTCGAGCGTTCTATGGCTACACCTTC	NA	NA	11	TRBJ1-2	TRBV28
CASSQSTGGSPLHF	TGTGCCAGCAGCCAATCGACAGGGGGGTCACCCCTCCACTTT	TRBD1	NA	14	TRBJ1-6	TRBV3-1/TRBV3-2
CASSSGFRLAGYNEQFF	TGTGCCAGCTCCTCCGGGTTTCGACTAGCGGGCTACAATGAGCAGTTCTTC	TRBD2	NA	17	TRBJ2-1	TRBV28
CASSKDSTGELFF	TGTGCCAGCAGTAAAGACAGCACCGGGGAGCTGTTTTTT	NA	NA	13	TRBJ2-2	TRBV6-2/TRBV6-3
CASSPGVREDTEAFF	TGTGCCAGCAGCCCGGGTGTCAGGGAGGACACTGAAGCTTTCTTT	NA	NA	15	TRBJ1-1	TRBV5-6
CASSQARAGDYGYTF	TGTGCCAGCAGCCAAGCCCGGGCAGGGGACTATGGCTACACCTTC	NA	NA	15	TRBJ1-2	TRBV3-1/TRBV3-2
CSVKSRGPTEAFF	TGCAGCGTTAAGAGCAGGGGGCCGACTGAAGCTTTCTTT	TRBD1	NA	13	TRBJ1-1	TRBV29-1
CAWTGGHGELFF	TGTGCCTGGACAGGAGGGCACGGGGAGCTGTTTTTT	NA	medium-sized	12	TRBJ2-2	TRBV30